Following are 2 T cell receptor beta chains from one sample sequenced in a study of OX40 agonist ivuxolimab in advanced cancers. Libraries were prepared by immunoSEQ multiplex PCR; TCRdb keeps only in-frame clonotypes and omits some of them. Here the sample spans about 96,000 clones, about 90% being singletons. Material: CD4+ or CD8+ T cells sorted from blood, obtained in a trial of the OX40 agonist ivuxolimab. Source of these receptors: an adult with an advanced solid tumor such as melanoma, head and neck, liver or kidney cancer.

This clone was observed a few times. The V and J genes are TRBV6-1 and TRBJ2-5, with D perhaps matching TRBD2 (6 bases). The CDR3 loop spans 16 amino acids. CDR1 and CDR2 from the germline V gene are MNHNS and SASEGT. Between the trimmed V and J ends, which lost 3 bases and 0 bases, there was a span of 14 bases. In nucleotides, the CDR3 is TGTGCCAGCAGTGACTGGGAGGTCTACCACCAAGAGACCCAGTACTTC. It encodes CASSDWEVYHQETQYF.

The genes are TRBV10-3 and TRBJ1-1; TRBD1 is a possible D gene (5 bases). Germline V lookup: CDR1 ENHRY, CDR2 SYGVKD. V was trimmed by 0 bases and J by 4 bases, leaving 21 bases between them. This CDR3 has 18 residues. Written as DNA, the CDR3 is TGTGCCATCAGTGAGTCGAACCGTAACAGGAGGAAGGGCACTGAAGCTTTCTTT. As protein: CAISESNRNRRKGTEAFF.